This T cell receptor (beta chain) was captured by sequencing in a study of vaccination and CD4 T cells after COVID-19. In the study overall: Overlapping spike peptides from SARS-CoV-2, HCoV-NL63, HCoV-OC43 and HCoV-229E served to stimulate the cells. The study's findings and limits: It was observed that, in convalescent patients, a median about 83% of reactive clones arose only post-vaccination. A nonsignificant median increase from 21 to 38 SARS-CoV-2-reactive clonotypes was observed.

Treatment meaning: roughly nine-day PBMC culture with coronavirus spike peptide pools or control peptides (ViraFEST assay). The Oncomine TCR Beta short-read assay sequenced DNA from cultured CD4+ T cells. TCRdb recomputed calls from the PCR reads with MiXCR, one row per CDR3 protein. The table records about 21,000 distinct CDR3 sequences, over 35% of them present only once. This clonotype was recorded a few times. Its antigen is unknown. The CDR3 consists of 12 residues. V gave up 2 bases and J gave up 6 bases, with 7 bases separating them. Germline assignment: CDR1 MNHNS and CDR2 SASEGT. The sample in question was CD4+ T cells from blood, cultured in vitro, obtained before SARS-CoV-2 vaccination. This sequence originates from a human donor who received a COVID-19 vaccine. The chain recombines TRBV6-1 with TRBJ1-2; D is perhaps TRBD1 (5 bases). CDR3 sequence reads: CASSEQGNGYTF. The CDR3 DNA is TGTGCCAGCAGTGAACAGGGAAATGGCTACACCTTC.